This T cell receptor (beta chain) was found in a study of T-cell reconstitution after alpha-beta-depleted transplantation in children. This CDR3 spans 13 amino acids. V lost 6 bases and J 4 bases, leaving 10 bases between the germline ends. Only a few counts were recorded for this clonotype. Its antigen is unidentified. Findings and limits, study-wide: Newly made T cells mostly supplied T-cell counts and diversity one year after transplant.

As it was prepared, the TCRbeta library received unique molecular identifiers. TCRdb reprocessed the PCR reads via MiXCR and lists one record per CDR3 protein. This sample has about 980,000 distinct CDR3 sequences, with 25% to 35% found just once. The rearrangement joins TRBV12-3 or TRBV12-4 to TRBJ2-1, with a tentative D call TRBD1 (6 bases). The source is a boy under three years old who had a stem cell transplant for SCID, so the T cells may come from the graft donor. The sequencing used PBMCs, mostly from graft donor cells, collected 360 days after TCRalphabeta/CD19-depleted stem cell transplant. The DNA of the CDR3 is TGTGCCAGCAGCGGACAGAGGTACAATGAGCAGTTCTTC. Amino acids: CASSGQRYNEQFF.